This TCR beta chain originates from a study of blood T cell repertoires in COVID-19. Assay used: immunoSEQ multiplex PCR; TCRdb lists only in-frame clones, some missing. The sample records 270,000 or so clones, under 90% being singletons. V lost 6 bases and J 3 bases, leaving 11 bases between the germline ends. The CDR3 sequence is 12 residues long. The germline gives CDR1 SQVTM, CDR2 ANQGSEA. The material sequenced was peripheral blood. The rearrangement uses TRBV29-1 and TRBJ2-5; a possible D gene is TRBD2 (6 bases). The TCR comes from a woman aged 18-29 years with acute or convalescent COVID-19. For the CDR3, the DNA is TGCAGCGTCCCTAAGCGGGAAGAGACCCAGTACTTC. It specifies CSVPKREETQYF.